This T cell receptor (beta chain) was sequenced during a study of Graves' ophthalmopathy and Graves' hyperthyroidism. Across the whole study: In this cohort's terms, stable hyperthyroidism meant no ophthalmopathy by 18 months of follow-up.

The germline gives CDR1 SGHDT, CDR2 YYEEEE. The CDR3 totals 16 residues. V shed 0 bases and J shed 0 bases, with 9 bases lying between them. General study findings and limits: It was with around 71% sensitivity and about 72% specificity that the model predicted ophthalmopathy progression. Blood also contained most of the expanded thyroid clonotypes above 0.001 frequency.

Participants with hyperthyroidism, aged 18 to 65, were newly diagnosed with under 2 months' duration. The authors amplified TCR beta CDR3 regions from RNA transcripts. A first-round RT-PCR used HTBI primers, followed by a second-round multiplex PCR. From the multiplex PCR reads, TCRdb called clonotypes with MiXCR, one entry per CDR3 protein. Of about 550,000 distinct CDR3 sequences listed, about two fifths are singletons. In its sample, this clonotype was seen a few times. Its antigen remains unidentified. Sequencing was performed on peripheral blood or thyroid tissue (not recorded which). The TCR was taken from an adult man with Graves' hyperthyroidism. The rearrangement uses TRBV5-6 and TRBJ2-2; D ambiguous. The CDR3 is CASSLGGFANTGELFF. For the CDR3, the DNA is TGTGCCAGCAGCTTGGGAGGCTTCGCGAACACCGGGGAGCTGTTTTTT.